The TCR beta chain described here comes from a study of shared clonotypes between healthy human individuals (dated by TCRdb to 2020 to 2022). The study in broad terms: A few men and two women, aged 18 to 49 years, made up the cohort. Leukapheresis yielded between about 0.85 and 10 billion PBMCs per donor. To estimate repertoire size and how much clonotype sharing occurs between individuals, the study deeply sequenced the blood TCR repertoires of about five healthy adults. To increase sequencing depth and limit assay-specific biases, different laboratories used diverse techniques to prepare libraries and sequence TCR repertoires. For each donor, three plates each were used for CD4 naive and CD4 memory, two plates were used for CD8 naive, and one plate was used for CD8 memory. The research as a whole found: Even with the large sequencing depth, rarefaction of the sorted-subset datasets indicated that sequencing was incomplete. Naive subsets generally had larger estimated clonotype richness than memory subsets. Higher generation probabilities were observed for clonotypes shared by all four sorted-subset donors than for non-shared clonotypes. Only blood was sampled, and tissue TCR repertoires likely differ from those in blood. Across a few donors, around 5% of naive CD4, roughly 3.5% of naive CD8, 2.3% of memory CD4, and under 0.45% of memory CD8 clonotypes were shared. The genetic and exposure-history diversity represented was limited by the small number of donors. Pairwise subsampling indicated that sequencing depth was expected to affect the degree of clonotype sharing among donors.

Turning to this clone: Its cognate antigen has yet to be identified. Base quality data are lacking; no much larger clone is found one base away.

TCR CDR3 regions were amplified from genomic DNA by multiplex PCR using the deep immunoSEQ assay. Extracted genomic DNA from each cell subset was distributed evenly across all wells of several immunoSEQ 96-well plates, and each plate was treated as a replicate. For sorted subsets, about 200 ng genomic DNA, equal to 30,000 or so T cell genomes, was loaded into each replicate PCR. Purified libraries were quantified with a Qubit 3.0 fluorometer, sized on a Bioanalyzer 2100, and re-quantified with the KAPA Library Quantification kit. Every immunoSEQ 96-well plate was sequenced on a dedicated single-read 150-cycle Illumina NextSeq 550 flow cell. As for the authors' bioinformatics: The immunoSEQ output contained only junctional sequences without quality scores, so filtering could not match that applied to full-length reads. To assign V/J genes and CDR3, sequences were annotated using PyIR, a Python wrapper for IgBLAST v1.9, with IMGT germline references. Reads were filtered out if the reads had weak V/J assignments (E-value above 1e-6), no CDR3, stop codons, out-of-frame junctions, or ambiguous translated residues. V3J clonotypes were defined by identical inferred V gene, J gene, and CDR3 amino acid sequence. Percentage overlap between repertoires was calculated by dividing the number of shared unique clonotypes by the size of the smaller repertoire. Three approaches were used to assess repertoire richness: RTK rarefaction, the Chao1 estimator, and Recon v2.1 estimates of unobserved clonotypes. OLGA was used to compute generation probabilities for all TCRbeta clonotypes that the gDNA method yielded from a few donors. TCRdb's version of the immuneACCESS table is confined to in-frame rearrangements and falls short of the full clone set. An unresolved V gene accounts for under half of the shortfall where checked; the remainder is of unknown origin. V and J calls and clone size are as listed in that table; D and trimming were resolved from the DNA. Present in this sample are some 600,000 clones, around 96% of which were seen just once. The ten top clones hold roughly 0.1% of the sample.

For the CD8 naive samples, CD45RO-negative cells were positively selected for CCR7, yielding a CD45RA+CCR7+ population from which TemRA cells were excluded. Donors were healthy HIV-negative adults with no recently reported acute infections or vaccinations. All donors were Caucasian adults living in Nashville, Tennessee, USA. Blood was obtained by leukapheresis, after which PBMCs were separated by Ficoll-Histopaque density gradient centrifugation and cryopreserved in liquid nitrogen vapor phase. Purity and quantity of every magnetically sorted T cell population were checked by analytical flow cytometry. From each sorted fraction, genomic DNA was isolated and quantified by UV absorbance on a Nanodrop 2000c. The sample was naive CD8+ T cells sorted from blood. The sample's cell subset or site label, in plain terms: CD45RA+CCR7+. This TCR came from a woman younger than 45 in good health.

The nucleotide sequence reads as follows: TGTGCCAGCAGTGAAGCGCTGGCAGGGGGCGGCTACGAGCAGTACTTC. Protein translation: CASSEALAGGGYEQYF. The V gene is TRBV2 and the J gene is TRBJ2-7, with 8 bases matching TRBD1. Germline trimming amounts to 0 bases on V and 3 bases on J, with 7 as the count of junction bases outside the gene matches. Counted from cysteine to phenylalanine, this CDR3 has 16 amino acids. Of the read, only the CDR3 DNA is kept; its 48 bases are in frame from base 1. For CDR1 and CDR2, the germline V gene lists SNHLY and FYNNEI. With all but the CDR3 taken from the reference TRBV2 and TRBJ2-7 genes, the full variable domain is: EPEVTQTPSHQVTQMGQEVILRCVPISNHLYFYWYRQILGQKVEFLVSFYNNEISEKSEIFDDQFSVERPDGSNFTLKIRSTKLEDSAMYFCASSEALAGGGYEQYFGPGTRLTVT.